Given below is one T cell receptor (beta chain) in context. An end of the junction does not agree with germline; a read error may underlie this. Germline lookup yields CDR1 WNHNN and CDR2 SYGVQD (reference sequence). The CDR3 runs to 13 residues. This sample stems from a study of blood T cell repertoires in COVID-19. About the study: Acute-phase and convalescent COVID-19 samples originated in the United States, Italy and Spain. In each case, the material was cDNA or gDNA derived from T cells, B-cell-depleted T cells, or PBMCs.

In the study's own analysis: Reference gene primer amplification gave estimated nucleated cell counts. Assay: immunoSEQ multiplex PCR; the TCRdb copy retains only in-frame clones and omits some. Clonal size and the V and J genes are those of that table, whereas D and trimming came from the DNA. Among about 170,000 clones listed, 83% were seen once. The specimen was peripheral blood. The chain recombines TRBV10-1 with TRBJ1-1, with no clear D. This sequence originates from a woman older than 75 with acute or convalescent COVID-19. In DNA form, the CDR3 reads TGCGCCAGCAGTAGTACGGGGAACAATGAAGCTTTCTTT. This codes for CASSSTGNNEAFF.